The 5 T cell receptor beta chains below were found in one sample sequenced in a study of CXCR3-negative and CXCR3-positive naive CD8 T cells (dated by TCRdb to the late 2010s). Sequencing took place on a NextSeq 550. The Human TCR Profiling Kit (MiLaboratory) was used to prepare UMI-labeled 5' RACE TRB cDNA libraries. After TCRdb reprocessed the reads, each CDR3 protein sequence was kept as one row, without DNA. The table for this sample shows over 55,000 distinct CDR3 sequences. Together, the top ten hold about 20% of the sample. Sequenced material: memory CD8+ T cells from blood. What this sample's cell subset or site label stands for: conventional CD8+ memory T cells (TMEM), sorted as controls. Receptors originate from a human donor in good health. Some clones in this sample may be carry-over from other donors' samples.

The gene calls are TRBV7-9 and TRBJ1-2. Germline values: CDR1 SEHNR, CDR2 FQNEAQ (reference sequence). This CDR3 is built from 13 residues. CDR3 loop: CASSFPTNYGYTF.

The rearrangement joins TRBV20-1 to TRBJ2-1; TCRdb picks TRBD1, but there is no DNA to check that call. The CDR3 loop spans 13 amino acids. Germline lookup yields CDR1 DFQATT and CDR2 SNEGSKA (reference sequence). The CDR3 sequence: CSARGQYYNEQFF.

This chain uses TRBV9 with TRBJ1-1. The CDR3 runs to 15 residues. Looked up from germline, CDR1 is SGDLS and CDR2 is YYNGEE. CDR3 protein: CASSALMGSNTEAFF.

The chain carries TRBV20-1 and TRBJ2-7; the D call of TRBD1 rests on TCRdb alone, since no DNA is present to check it. The CDR3 is made up of 17 amino acids. Germline loops: CDR1 DFQATT, CDR2 SNEGSKA (reference sequence). The CDR3 region is CSARDAPGEFGAWEQYF.

V gene TRBV6-2 or TRBV6-3 combines with J gene TRBJ2-7; the D call of TRBD1 rests on TCRdb alone, since no DNA is present to check it. CDR1 and CDR2 (germline): MNHEY, SVGEGT. The CDR3 covers 13 residues. The CDR3 protein is CASSSDILYEQYF.